Below are 16 T cell receptor beta chains sequenced from a single sample in a study of human thymus T cells. Thymus tissue for the work was resected from patients undergoing corrective heart surgery. The method was immunoSEQ multiplex PCR; TCRdb's version includes in-frame clones alone and lacks a portion of them. The sample lists tens of thousands of clones, 85% to 95% seen once, with 0.034% in the top ten. Sequenced material: thymus tissue. Receptors were obtained from a girl in the first two years of life with a congenital heart defect but otherwise immunologically healthy.

The chain links TRBV7-9 to TRBJ1-3; tentatively, D is TRBD1 (5 bases). The V and J ends lost 5 bases and 2 bases respectively, with 22 bases between them. Germline lookup yields CDR1 SEHNR and CDR2 FQNEAQ (reference sequence). CDR3 length equals 18 residues. The CDR3 protein is CASSPLPQAASAGNTIYF. In DNA, the CDR3 is TGTGCCAGCAGCCCGCTGCCACAGGCCGCGAGCGCTGGAAACACCATATATTTT.

The J gene is TRBJ2-5, the V gene TRBV15, with D perhaps TRBD2 (6 bases). With 3 bases removed from V and 1 base from J, the gap between germline ends came to 27 bases. Germline V gene data show CDR1 as LNHNV and CDR2 as YYDKDF (reference sequence). This CDR3 has 20 amino acids. CDR3 region: CATSRGIRREPRGPQETQYF. DNA for the CDR3: TGTGCCACCAGCAGGGGGATCAGGAGGGAGCCCAGAGGCCCCCAAGAGACCCAGTACTTC.

The chain couples TRBV19 to TRBJ2-7; a weak D match, TRBD2 (6 bases). Trimming removed 4 bases at V and 2 bases at J, with 21 bases between. The CDR3 has 17 amino acids. CDR1 is LNHDA, CDR2 SQIVND, per germline (reference sequence). The CDR3 DNA is TGTGCCAGTAGTACGCCGTTGGGGCCGGGAGCTACCTACGAGCAGTACTTC. It is translated as CASSTPLGPGATYEQYF.

The CDR3 here is CASSPRPLAGAGNEQFF. For the CDR3, the DNA is TGTGCCAGCAGCCCCCGGCCTCTAGCGGGAGCGGGCAATGAGCAGTTCTTC. V and J are TRBV7-2 and TRBJ2-1; 10 nucleotides agree with TRBD2. Germline V gene data show CDR1 as SGHTA and CDR2 as FQGNSA. CDR3 length equals 17 residues. Trimming at V came to 5 bases and at J to 6 bases, leaving 13 bases not matched to a gene.

The chain recombines TRBV6-5 with TRBJ2-1, with D maybe TRBD2 (6 bases). Germline CDR1 reads MNHEY; CDR2 reads SVGAGI. V was shortened by 0 bases and J by 5 bases, with 11 bases between the two germline ends. CDR3 length: 15 amino acids. The CDR3 DNA reads TGTGCCAGCAGTTACTCCCGGGACTCGCACAATGAGCAGTTCTTC. Protein sequence: CASSYSRDSHNEQFF.

This clone showed up just a few times. This rearrangement joins TRBV27 to TRBJ2-2; D may be TRBD1 (6 bases). With 6 bases removed from V and 1 base from J, the gap between germline ends came to 12 bases. The CDR3 contains 15 residues. The germline gives CDR1 MNHEY, CDR2 SMNVEV (reference sequence). DNA of the CDR3: TGTGCCAGCAGGGACAGCCCGCGGAACACCGGGGAGCTGTTTTTT. Its protein is CASRDSPRNTGELFF.

V is TRBV18 and J is TRBJ2-4; no clear D. Germline V CDR1 and CDR2: KGHSH, LQKENI. This CDR3 is 15 amino acids long. Trimming left V 5 bases short and J 1 base short, with 12 bases between. CDR3 sequence (DNA): TGTGCCAGCTCAGCGCCATACAGCGCCAAAAACATTCAGTACTTC. Protein product: CASSAPYSAKNIQYF. Using reference TRBV18 and TRBJ2-4 for the parts outside the CDR3, the full variable domain is NAGVMQNPRHLVRRRGQEARLRCSPMKGHSHVYWYRQLPEEGLKFMVYLQKENIIDESGMPKERFSAEFPKEGPSILRIQQVVRGDSAAYFCASSAPYSAKNIQYFGAGTRLSVL.

V usage is TRBV4-1 and J usage is TRBJ1-3; D is unclear. V lost 2 bases, J lost 0 bases, and 8 bases lay in between. Germline assignment: CDR1 MGHRA and CDR2 YSYEKL. CDR3 size: 15 residues. The CDR3 nucleotides read TGCGCCAGCAGCCAACGGATTGTCTCTGGAAACACCATATATTTT. This gives the protein CASSQRIVSGNTIYF.

The chain has TRBV6-1 and TRBJ2-2, with D perhaps matching TRBD2 (6 bases). V dropped 4 bases and J dropped 4 bases, with 7 bases sitting between them. The germline V gene has CDR1 MNHNS and CDR2 SASEGT. The CDR3 sequence is 13 residues long. The CDR3 sequence is CASSVGGTGELFF. CDR3 in DNA: TGTGCCAGCAGTGTGGGGGGCACCGGGGAGCTGTTTTTT.

The V and J genes are TRBV19 and TRBJ1-1; 8 bases align to TRBD1. Germline V gene sequence: CDR1 LNHDA, CDR2 SQIVND (reference sequence). There are 17 residues in the CDR3. The V and J ends lost 1 base and 0 bases, in that order; junction bases with no gene match: 7. CDR3 sequence: CASSIGIGTGVNTEAFF. In DNA form, the CDR3 reads TGTGCCAGTAGTATAGGTATCGGGACAGGAGTGAACACTGAAGCTTTCTTT.

The chain recombines TRBV15 with TRBJ1-3, with 8 positions matching TRBD1. After removal of 4 bases from V and 0 bases from J, the junction contained 2 bases not matched to a gene. Germline V gene lookup returns CDR1 LNHNV and CDR2 YYDKDF (reference sequence). This CDR3 spans 15 amino acids. CDR3 amino acids: CATSNTGGSGNTIYF. The CDR3 nucleotides read TGTGCCACCAGCAATACAGGGGGCTCTGGAAACACCATATATTTT.

The chain carries TRBV5-6 and TRBJ2-5; 9 bases are shared with TRBD1. Germline CDR1 is SGHDT and CDR2 is YYEEEE. V lost 3 bases to trimming and J lost 5 bases; unmatched junction nucleotides: 14. This CDR3 contains 17 residues. The CDR3 DNA reads TGTGCCAGCAGCTGGAGCCCCCGGGACAGGGTATCGGAGACCCAGTACTTC. Protein: CASSWSPRDRVSETQYF.

The V gene is TRBV5-1, the J gene TRBJ2-1, with D perhaps matching TRBD1 (5 bases). V lost 4 bases to trimming and J lost 5 bases, with 13 bases between them. Germline V gene lookup returns CDR1 SGHRS and CDR2 YFSETQ. The CDR3 is 14 amino acids. The CDR3 DNA reads TGCGCCAGCAGCCACAGGCCCCACAACAATGAGCAGTTCTTC. Its translation is CASSHRPHNNEQFF.

The J gene is TRBJ1-3, the V gene TRBV10-3; D perhaps matches TRBD1 (6 bases). This CDR3 contains 15 residues. Trimming removed 6 bases from V and 0 bases from J, with 12 bases in between. Germline-derived CDR1 and CDR2 are ENHRY and SYGVKD. The DNA of the CDR3 is TGTGCCATCAGCATAGGACAGAACTCTGGAAACACCATATATTTT. It encodes CAISIGQNSGNTIYF.

This chain connects TRBV27 to TRBJ1-3, with no clear D. V lost 7 bases, J lost 0 bases, and 13 bases lay in between. Germline assignment: CDR1 MNHEY and CDR2 SMNVEV (reference sequence). This CDR3 contains 15 residues. The CDR3 loop is CASKENWDSGNTIYF. The CDR3 region has the DNA TGTGCCAGCAAGGAGAATTGGGACTCTGGAAACACCATATATTTT.

V usage is TRBV19 and J usage is TRBJ2-3; 7 bases match TRBD1. V shed 8 bases, J shed 2 bases, and the junction held 4 bases outside the gene matches. Germline V gives CDR1 LNHDA, CDR2 SQIVND (reference sequence). The length of the CDR3 is 13 residues. The CDR3 DNA reads TGTGCCAGTCGGGACAGTCCCACAGATACGCAGTATTTT. It yields the protein CASRDSPTDTQYF.